This T cell receptor beta chain appears in the sequencing data of a study of T cells after posttransplantation cyclophosphamide. This clone was recorded once. Its antigen remains unidentified. A marrow graft followed busulfan-fludarabine conditioning, with cyclophosphamide on days +3 and +4. Study-wide results and limits: Later post-transplant blood repertoires were often dominated by donor CD8+ memory clones. Tissue-infiltrating T cells from skin or gut overlapped little with blood T cells.

Assay used: immunoSEQ multiplex PCR; TCRdb lists only in-frame clones, some missing. This table holds more than 10,000 clones, around 80% found once. The material was PBMCs, obtained after allogeneic stem cell transplant with posttransplant cyclophosphamide. The origin of this receptor is a female patient aged 50-65 years who received an allogeneic stem cell transplant from a related donor, was CMV-positive, and had no GVHD. Some T cells may be supplied by the graft donor.

The CDR3 reads CASSLSYRAFLANYGYTF. The CDR3 region has the DNA TGTGCCAGCAGCTTATCGTACAGGGCATTCCTAGCTAACTATGGCTACACCTTC. The chain joins TRBV7-9 to TRBJ1-2; D perhaps matches TRBD1 (6 bases). The CDR3 is made up of 18 amino acids. Per the germline V gene, CDR1 is SEHNR and CDR2 is FQNEAQ (reference sequence). The V end was cut by 2 bases, the J end by 0 bases, with 19 bases between.